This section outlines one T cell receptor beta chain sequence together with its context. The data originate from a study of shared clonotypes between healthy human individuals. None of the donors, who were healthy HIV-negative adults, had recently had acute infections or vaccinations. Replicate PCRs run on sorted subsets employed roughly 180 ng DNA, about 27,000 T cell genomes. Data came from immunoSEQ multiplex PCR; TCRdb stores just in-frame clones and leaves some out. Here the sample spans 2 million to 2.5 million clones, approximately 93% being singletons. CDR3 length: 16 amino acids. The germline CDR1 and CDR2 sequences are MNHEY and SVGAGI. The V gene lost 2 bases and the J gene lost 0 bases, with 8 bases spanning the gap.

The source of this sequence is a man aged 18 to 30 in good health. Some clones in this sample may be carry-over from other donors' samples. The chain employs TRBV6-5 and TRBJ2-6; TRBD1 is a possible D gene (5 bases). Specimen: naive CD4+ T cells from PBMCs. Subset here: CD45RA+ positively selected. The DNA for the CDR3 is TGTGCCAGCAGTTACCAGACAGCCTCTGGGGCCAACGTCCTGACTTTC. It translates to CASSYQTASGANVLTF.